This TCR beta chain was obtained from a study of T cells in Graves' hyperthyroidism and ophthalmopathy. This CDR3 spans 13 amino acids. Trimming removed 3 bases at V and 0 bases at J, with 8 bases between. Germline loops: CDR1 GTSNPN, CDR2 SVGIG (reference sequence). Clinical symptoms, serum thyroxine, TRAb, thyroid ultrasound and orbital computed tomography informed diagnoses. Fresh 10 ml peripheral blood yielded PBMCs. Study conclusions and caveats: A 13 V-J signature model discriminated ophthalmopathy versus stable hyperthyroidism. The model foresaw ophthalmopathy a median around 6 months prior to onset.

This clonotype was seen many times. Antigen unknown. Amplified TCR beta CDR3 regions derived from RNA transcripts. The TCR CDR3 first-round RT-PCR relied on the HTBI primer set. One entry per CDR3 protein results from TCRdb running MiXCR on the multiplex PCR reads. This table has roughly 510,000 distinct CDR3 sequences, around 20% appearing once. Sequencing was performed on blood. The receptor was isolated from a man aged 18 to 30 with Graves' hyperthyroidism. J is TRBJ1-1 and V is TRBV30; D is unresolved. The CDR3, as DNA: TGTGCCTGGAGAAAAGGCCTGAACACTGAAGCTTTCTTT. As protein: CAWRKGLNTEAFF.